The clone carrying this TCR beta chain was seen a few times. What it recognizes is unknown. The sample originates from a study of shared clonotypes between healthy human individuals. This CDR3 has 11 residues. The V end lost 10 bases, the J end lost 6 bases, and 9 bases lay between the germline ends. Germline CDR1 reads LNHDA; CDR2 reads SQIVND (reference sequence). Study-level points and caveats: The diversity represented, both genetic and in exposure history, was limited by few donors.

Per the study methods: ImmunoSEQ output lacked quality scores and full-length reads, limiting matched filtering. Assay used: immunoSEQ multiplex PCR; TCRdb lists only in-frame clones, some missing. V, J and clone size are those of that table, while D and trimming were read from the DNA. The sample lists about 2.1 million clones; about 93% were seen once. The naive CD8 population came from CD45RO-negative cells selected for CCR7, without terminally differentiated effector memory CD45RA+ cells. Only Caucasian adults living in Nashville, Tennessee served as donors. The V and J genes are TRBV19 and TRBJ2-2; perhaps TRBD2 as D (5 bases). The sample consisted of naive CD8+ T cells from PBMCs. The TCR sequence derives from a man aged 18 to 30 in good health. Some clones in this sample may be carry-over from other donors' samples. The CDR3 coding sequence is TGTGCCACCTGGGGAGCCGGGGAGCTGTTTTTT. Residues: CATWGAGELFF.